This TCR beta chain was sequenced in a study of blood T cell repertoires in COVID-19. Data came from immunoSEQ multiplex PCR; TCRdb stores just in-frame clones and leaves some out. The sample holds 40,000 or so clones, around 81% seen once. The CDR3 is 14 residues long. The V gene's germline CDR1 is SNHLY and CDR2 FYNNEI. V was trimmed by 3 bases and J by 2 bases, leaving 8 bases between them. The sequenced material came from peripheral blood. The rearrangement joins TRBV2 to TRBJ1-5, with a weak D call TRBD1 (5 bases). The receptor's source is a man aged 40-50 years with active or convalescent COVID-19. CDR3 nucleotide sequence: TGTGCCAGCAGTGAGGGGCAGGGCAATCAGCCCCAGCATTTT. Its translation is CASSEGQGNQPQHF.